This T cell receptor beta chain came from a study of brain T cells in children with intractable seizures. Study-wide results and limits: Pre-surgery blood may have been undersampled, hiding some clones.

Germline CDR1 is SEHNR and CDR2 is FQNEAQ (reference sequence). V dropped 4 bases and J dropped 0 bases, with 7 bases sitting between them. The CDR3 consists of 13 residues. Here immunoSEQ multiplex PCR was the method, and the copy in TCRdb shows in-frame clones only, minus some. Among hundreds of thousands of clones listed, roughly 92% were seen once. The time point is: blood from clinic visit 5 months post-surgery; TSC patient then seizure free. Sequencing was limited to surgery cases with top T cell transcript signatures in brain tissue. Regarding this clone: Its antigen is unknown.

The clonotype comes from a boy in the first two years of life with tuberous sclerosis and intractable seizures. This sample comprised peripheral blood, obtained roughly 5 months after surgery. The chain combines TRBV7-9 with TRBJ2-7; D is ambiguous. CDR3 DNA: TGTGCCAGCAGCTCGAGAAGCTCCTACGAGCAGTACTTC. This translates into CASSSRSSYEQYF.